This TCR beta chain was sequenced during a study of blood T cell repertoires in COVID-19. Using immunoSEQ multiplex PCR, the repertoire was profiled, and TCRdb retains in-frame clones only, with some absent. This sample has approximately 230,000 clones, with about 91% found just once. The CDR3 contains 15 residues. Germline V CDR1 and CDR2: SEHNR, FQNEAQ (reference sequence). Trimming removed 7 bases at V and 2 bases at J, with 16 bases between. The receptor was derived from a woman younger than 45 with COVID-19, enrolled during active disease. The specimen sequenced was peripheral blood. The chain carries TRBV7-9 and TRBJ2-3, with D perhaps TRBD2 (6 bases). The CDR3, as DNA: TGTGCCAGCAATCTGGGACTGGCCCTCACAGATACGCAGTATTTT. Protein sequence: CASNLGLALTDTQYF.